This is a list of T cell receptor beta chains from one sample in a study of shared T cell receptors in the human thymus. The protocol was immunoSEQ multiplex PCR, while the TCRdb copy is restricted to in-frame clones and leaves out a portion. This table holds around 68,000 clones, 90% to 95% found once. The sequencing sample was made of thymocytes. These receptors originate from a human donor. The CDR3 runs from the conserved cysteine through the conserved F or W. Fields, in order: D gene, J gene, V gene, clone size, CDR3 protein, CDR3 DNA. The D gene is left open where the match is weak. The size of a clone is reported for some rows only, either as once, few or many, or as a class for expanded clones.

>-|TRBJ2-7|TRBV6-1|-
CASSDLDRGFSREQYF
TGTGCCAGCAGTGACCTGGACCGAGGGTTTTCAAGGGAGCAGTACTTC
>TRBD1|TRBJ1-6|TRBV11-3|once
CASSSGQLSPLHF
TGTGCCAGCAGCTCGGGACAGCTTTCACCCCTCCACTTT
>TRBD1|TRBJ2-5|TRBV4-1|-
CASSQARDANQGAQYF
TGCGCCAGCAGCCAGGCTCGTGACGCAAACCAGGGGGCCCAGTACTTC
>-|TRBJ1-2|TRBV5-5|-
CASSLRHRAPRWPIDGYTF
TGTGCCAGCAGCTTGAGGCACAGGGCCCCACGATGGCCCATAGATGGCTACACCTTC
>-|TRBJ1-1|TRBV27|-
CASSFDTTPAHPAGEAFF
TGTGCCAGCAGTTTCGACACCACCCCGGCCCACCCAGCTGGGGAAGCTTTCTTT
>TRBD1|TRBJ2-2|TRBV14|-
CASSQVVQGANFLDIEGTGELFF
TGTGCCAGCAGCCAAGTCGTCCAGGGGGCGAACTTCCTGGATATTGAGGGGACCGGGGAGCTGTTTTTT
>-|TRBJ2-2|TRBV18|-
CASSLSQENTGELFF
TGTGCCAGCTCCCTCTCACAGGAGAACACCGGGGAGCTGTTTTTT
>-|TRBJ1-2|TRBV5-8|-
CASSLGISGCGYTF
TGTGCCAGCAGCCTCGGAATTTCAGGGTGTGGCTACACCTTC
>-|TRBJ1-2|TRBV14|once
CASSQDSGQGDYGYTF
TGTGCCAGCAGCCAAGATAGCGGCCAGGGCGACTATGGCTACACCTTC
>-|TRBJ1-2|TRBV5-1|-
CASSLGQNYGYTF
TGCGCCAGCAGCTTGGGGCAGAACTATGGCTACACCTTC
>TRBD1|TRBJ1-4|TRBV29-1|once
CSVGGQGARGIEKLFF
TGCAGCGTTGGCGGGCAGGGGGCGCGCGGGATTGAAAAACTGTTTTTT
>TRBD1|TRBJ2-5|TRBV25-1|-
CANQNRGETQYF
TGTGCCAACCAAAACAGGGGAGAGACCCAGTACTTC
>TRBD1|TRBJ1-4|TRBV2|-
CASSPTTGWGTNEKLFF
TGTGCCAGCAGCCCTACGACAGGGTGGGGAACTAATGAAAAACTGTTTTTT